Presented here are 26 T cell receptor beta chains from one specimen sequenced in a study of T-cell memory formation after mild COVID-19. One entry per CDR3 protein, called by TCRdb with MiXCR from the 5' RACE reads. Altogether more than 25,000 distinct CDR3 sequences are present, about 15% being singletons, with the ten largest covering just over 1.4%. Material: PBMCs or a T cell subset sorted from them (not recorded which). The receptor source for this set is an adult who had mild COVID-19 (a few samples of this study predate the infection). Cell type and time point are not known.

The sample holds many counts of this clonotype. The V and J genes are TRBV7-6 and TRBJ2-5; D possibly corresponds to TRBD2 (5 bases). V lost 4 bases and J 3 bases, leaving 9 bases between the germline ends. The CDR3 covers 13 residues. Germline CDR1 reads SGHVS; CDR2 reads FNYEAQ. DNA of the CDR3: TGTGCCAGCAGCTCGTCCGGGAAAGAGACCCAGTACTTC. Residues: CASSSSGKETQYF.

This clonotype was picked up a small number of times. The V and J genes are TRBV7-9 and TRBJ1-6; D not resolved. V dropped 0 bases and J dropped 6 bases, with 6 bases sitting between them. This CDR3 is built from 14 residues. Germline V gene sequence: CDR1 SEHNR, CDR2 FQNEAQ (reference sequence). CDR3 in amino acids: CASSLAHRNSPLHF. In nucleotides, the CDR3 is TGTGCCAGCAGCTTAGCCCACCGTAATTCACCCCTCCACTTT. Using reference TRBV7-9 and TRBJ1-6 for the parts outside the CDR3, the full variable domain is DTGVSQNPRHKITKRGQNVTFRCDPISEHNRLYWYRQTLGQGPEFLTYFQNEAQLEKSRLLSDRFSAERPKGSFSTLEIQRTEQGDSAMYLCASSLAHRNSPLHFGNGTRLTVT.

This clonotype was observed a handful of times. V and J are TRBV12-3 or TRBV12-4 and TRBJ2-3; 7 bases are a match to TRBD2. V was clipped by 0 bases and J by 0 bases; unmatched bases: 6. The CDR3 consists of 17 residues. The CDR3 DNA reads TGTGCCAGCAGTTTAGCGGGGAGGGGTCCTAGCACAGATACGCAGTATTTT. As protein: CASSLAGRGPSTDTQYF.

V gene TRBV5-1 combines with J gene TRBJ1-2; 12 nucleotides line up with TRBD1. Germline values: CDR1 SGHRS, CDR2 YFSETQ. This CDR3 is 14 amino acids long. Trimming at V came to 4 bases and at J to 6 bases, leaving 4 bases not matched to a gene. CDR3 in amino acids: CASSVGQGADGYTF. CDR3 bases: TGCGCCAGCAGCGTGGGACAGGGGGCGGATGGCTACACCTTC.

V is TRBV7-2 and J is TRBJ2-1, with 14 positions matching TRBD2. CDR3 length: 17 amino acids. Trimming removed 4 bases from V and 3 bases from J; junction bases left unmatched: 5. Looked up from germline, CDR1 is SGHTA and CDR2 is FQGNSA. CDR3 bases: TGTGCCAGCAGCTCCATGGGGACTAGCGGGAGCTACAATGAGCAGTTCTTC. This encodes CASSSMGTSGSYNEQFF.

This clonotype was observed many times. The chain carries TRBV5-1 and TRBJ2-1, with 8 bases lining up with TRBD1. CDR3 length equals 13 residues. Trimming removed 3 bases from V and 6 bases from J; junction bases left unmatched: 2. Germline CDR1 SGHRS, CDR2 YFSETQ. This CDR3 is CASSSGQGNEQFF. CDR3 bases: TGCGCCAGCAGCTCTGGACAGGGCAATGAGCAGTTCTTC.

This clonotype has at least ten counts. The chain uses TRBV5-1 and TRBJ2-5; D might be TRBD1 or TRBD2, each matching 5 bases. Germline CDR1 SGHRS, CDR2 YFSETQ. This CDR3 has 13 residues. The germline V and J ends were trimmed by 4 bases and 9 bases, with 16 bases remaining between them. The CDR3 region has the DNA TGCGCCAGCAGCGAGGGACGGCCCATGGCCCAGTACTTC. This translates into CASSEGRPMAQYF.

This clonotype has at least ten counts. The chain has TRBV10-3 and TRBJ1-1, with D possibly being TRBD1 (5 bases). Germline V lookup: CDR1 ENHRY, CDR2 SYGVKD. The CDR3 totals 14 residues. V was cut by 0 bases and J by 5 bases, with 10 bases left in between. CDR3 in amino acids: CAISESGTKTEAFF. The CDR3, as DNA: TGTGCCATCAGTGAGTCCGGGACGAAAACTGAAGCTTTCTTT.

This clonotype was counted ten times or more. For the CDR3, the DNA is TGTGCCAGCAGGGAACTAGCGGGAAGCTACGAGCAGTACTTC. Translated: CASRELAGSYEQYF. This chain uses TRBV6-2 or TRBV6-3 with TRBJ2-7, with 10 nucleotides matching TRBD2. This CDR3 contains 14 residues. V shed 6 bases and J 3 bases; nucleotides not matched to a gene: 5. From germline, CDR1 is MNHEY and CDR2 SVGEGT.

Ten or more counts support this clonotype. The chain employs TRBV14 and TRBJ2-2; 14 bases map to TRBD2. The ends lost 3 bases at V and 3 bases at J; junction bases unmatched: 3. CDR1 is SGHDN and CDR2 is FVKESK in the germline V gene. The CDR3 sequence is 17 residues long. The CDR3 loop reads CASSHPGLAGDTGELFF. CDR3 nucleotides: TGTGCCAGCAGCCACCCGGGACTAGCGGGAGACACCGGGGAGCTGTTTTTT.

In its sample, this clonotype was seen many times. This rearrangement joins TRBV5-5 to TRBJ2-1; D possibly uses TRBD1 or TRBD2 (5 bases each). This CDR3 region has 15 residues. Germline CDR1 is SGHKS and CDR2 is YYEKEE (reference sequence). V lost 0 bases, J lost 6 bases, and 13 bases lay in between. CDR3 coding DNA: TGTGCCAGCAGCTTGGAAGGGACCAAGGGCAATGAGCAGTTCTTC. Translation: CASSLEGTKGNEQFF. Combining the CDR3 with reference TRBV5-5 and TRBJ2-1 gives the whole variable domain DAGVTQSPTHLIKTRGQQVTLRCSPISGHKSVSWYQQVLGQGPQFIFQYYEKEERGRGNFPDRFSARQFPNYSSELNVNALLLGDSALYLCASSLEGTKGNEQFFGPGTRLTVL.

This clonotype was observed at least ten times. The rearrangement joins TRBV5-1 to TRBJ1-2; 8 positions agree with TRBD1. The ends lost 4 bases at V and 5 bases at J; junction bases unmatched: 7. The CDR3 extends over 14 amino acids. The germline gives CDR1 SGHRS, CDR2 YFSETQ. The CDR3 here is CASSPDRVVYGYTF. CDR3 coding DNA: TGCGCCAGCAGCCCGGACAGGGTAGTTTATGGCTACACCTTC.

This clonotype was observed at least ten times. The chain uses TRBV24-1 and TRBJ2-2; TRBD2 is a possible D gene (6 bases). CDR1 and CDR2 from the germline V gene are KGHDR and SFDVKD. There are 17 residues in the CDR3. V was trimmed by 3 bases and J by 4 bases, leaving 17 bases between them. The CDR3 DNA reads TGTGCCACCAGTGATCCCCCCACCGCGGGGCGCACCGGGGAGCTGTTTTTT. Its protein product is CATSDPPTAGRTGELFF.

This clonotype was recorded at least ten times. In DNA, the CDR3 is TGTGCCAGCAGCTGGGGGGATGAGGTCCATGAGCAGTTCTTC. Translation: CASSWGDEVHEQFF. This chain connects TRBV11-2 to TRBJ2-1; possible D gene TRBD2, 6 bases. V shed 4 bases and J shed 8 bases, with 15 bases lying between them. This CDR3 is 14 amino acids long. Germline V gene data show CDR1 as SGHAT and CDR2 as FQNNGV.

This clonotype was recorded a few times. This chain connects TRBV20-1 to TRBJ1-2, with a tentative D call TRBD1 (5 bases). V lost 5 bases and J 7 bases, leaving 17 bases between the germline ends. CDR1 is DFQATT and CDR2 is SNEGSKA in the germline V gene (reference sequence). The CDR3 runs to 13 residues. CDR3 in DNA: TGCAGTGCTCCTCGCGGGGTTAGGGGTGGCTACACCTTC. Its protein product is CSAPRGVRGGYTF.

The sample holds many counts of this clonotype. The J gene is TRBJ1-5, the V gene TRBV7-8; D gene unclear. The CDR3 runs to 15 residues. The germline gives CDR1 SGHVS, CDR2 FQNEAQ. V was trimmed by 4 bases and J by 5 bases, leaving 15 bases between them. CDR3: CASSSQAGTYQPQHF. The CDR3 nucleotides read TGTGCCAGCAGCTCGCAGGCAGGCACCTATCAGCCCCAGCATTTT.

This clonotype was seen at least ten times. This rearrangement joins TRBV7-6 to TRBJ2-7, with TRBD2 identical over 7 bases. This CDR3 has 14 residues. Germline CDR1 SGHVS, CDR2 FNYEAQ. Trimming at V came to 3 bases and at J to 5 bases, leaving 7 bases not matched to a gene. The CDR3 DNA follows: TGTGCCAGCAGCTTTCCGGGGGGTAGCGACGAGCAGTACTTC. It specifies CASSFPGGSDEQYF.

This clonotype appeared many times. In DNA, the CDR3 is TGTGCCAGCTCACCATTCGGAACAGATACGCAGTATTTT. This codes for CASSPFGTDTQYF. The V and J genes are TRBV18 and TRBJ2-3; D is unresolved. The germline CDR1 and CDR2 sequences are KGHSH and LQKENI. The CDR3 has 13 amino acids. V lost 2 bases and J 3 bases, leaving 6 bases between the germline ends. The full variable domain, completed using reference TRBV18 and TRBJ2-3, is NAGVMQNPRHLVRRRGQEARLRCSPMKGHSHVYWYRQLPEEGLKFMVYLQKENIIDESGMPKERFSAEFPKEGPSILRIQQVVRGDSAAYFCASSPFGTDTQYFGPGTRLTVL.

This clonotype has at least ten counts. The V call is TRBV12-3 or TRBV12-4, the J call TRBJ1-5, with D maybe TRBD1 (5 bases). The V gene lost 9 bases and the J gene lost 0 bases, with 9 bases spanning the gap. The CDR3 is 13 residues long. CDR3 residues: CASRQYSNQPQHF. CDR3 DNA sequence: TGTGCCAGTAGACAGTATAGCAATCAGCCCCAGCATTTT.

The table lists this clonotype with a few counts. V usage is TRBV19 and J usage is TRBJ1-6; D ambiguous. From germline, CDR1 is LNHDA and CDR2 SQIVND (reference sequence). The CDR3 runs 14 residues. V lost 2 bases, J lost 11 bases, and 13 bases lay in between. The CDR3: CASSIKAEVAPLHF. CDR3 DNA sequence: TGTGCCAGTAGTATAAAGGCTGAGGTGGCACCCCTCCACTTT.

This clonotype was detected only a few times. The rearrangement joins TRBV20-1 to TRBJ1-5, with 7 bases fitting TRBD1. The CDR3 has 14 amino acids. V lost 6 bases and J lost 3; bases outside the gene matches: 8. Germline CDR1 is DFQATT and CDR2 is SNEGSKA (reference sequence). Here the CDR3 DNA reads TGCAGTGCCGAGCAAGGGACAGTCAATCAGCCCCAGCATTTT. Amino acid sequence: CSAEQGTVNQPQHF.

The chain joins TRBV7-2 to TRBJ2-5, with D uncertain. This CDR3 spans 13 amino acids. The germline V gene has CDR1 SGHTA and CDR2 FQGNSA. Trimming removed 1 base at V and 4 bases at J, with 7 bases between. CDR3: CASSLDAPETQYF. The CDR3 region has the DNA TGTGCCAGCAGCTTAGACGCCCCAGAGACCCAGTACTTC. Combining the CDR3 with reference TRBV7-2 and TRBJ2-5 gives the whole variable domain GAGVSQSPSNKVTEKGKDVELRCDPISGHTALYWYRQSLGQGLEFLIYFQGNSAPDKSGLPSDRFSAERTGGSVSTLTIQRTQQEDSAVYLCASSLDAPETQYFGPGTRLLVL.

Many counts were recorded for this clonotype. The J gene is TRBJ1-2, the V gene TRBV18; D might be TRBD1 (6 bases). Germline V lookup: CDR1 KGHSH, CDR2 LQKENI. The length of the CDR3 is 13 residues. Between the trimmed V and J ends, which lost 6 bases and 2 bases, there was a span of 10 bases. CDR3 nucleotide sequence: TGTGCCAGCTCTTCCGGGACAAACTATGGCTACACCTTC. It translates to CASSSGTNYGYTF.

The chain recombines TRBV19 with TRBJ2-3; D call uncertain. There are 13 residues in the CDR3. Trimming removed 6 bases from V and 1 base from J, with 8 bases in between. Germline-derived CDR1 and CDR2 are LNHDA and SQIVND (reference sequence). CDR3 residues: CASRTVGTDTQYF. The CDR3 DNA reads TGTGCCAGTAGAACAGTCGGCACAGATACGCAGTATTTT.

This clonotype was seen many times. The chain carries TRBV7-9 and TRBJ2-2; D possibly matches TRBD1 or TRBD2 (5 bases each). V was clipped by 4 bases and J by 4 bases, with 7 bases between them. Looked up from germline, CDR1 is SEHNR and CDR2 is FQNEAQ (reference sequence). The CDR3 is 13 residues long. CDR3 amino acids: CASSWDLTGELFF. Here the CDR3 DNA reads TGTGCCAGCAGCTGGGACCTCACCGGGGAGCTGTTTTTT.

This chain uses TRBV6-5 with TRBJ2-7; tentative D call: TRBD2 (6 bases). Germline loops: CDR1 MNHEY, CDR2 SVGAGI. V gave up 11 bases and J gave up 3 bases, with 17 bases separating them. The CDR3 runs to 13 residues. CDR3 nucleotides: TGTGCCCTCGGCCCCGGGGGAGACTACGAGCAGTACTTC. Protein: CALGPGGDYEQYF.